This TCR beta chain was sequenced during a study of blood T cell repertoires in COVID-19. For the study at large: The study drew acute and convalescent COVID-19 samples from the United States, Italy and Spain.

Profiling relied on immunoSEQ multiplex PCR, and the TCRdb table lists in-frame clones only, not all of them. The data contain 95,000 to 100,000 clones, 70% to 85% of them singletons. V shed 0 bases and J shed 8 bases, with 17 bases lying between them. This CDR3 has 17 residues. Germline assignment: CDR1 SGHTA and CDR2 FQGTGA. This clonotype was obtained from a man in his 70s with acute or convalescent COVID-19. Sequenced input: peripheral blood. V usage is TRBV7-3 and J usage is TRBJ1-6; weak D call: TRBD1 (6 bases). This CDR3 is CASSLTYRMGADSPLHF. CDR3 bases: TGTGCCAGCAGCTTAACCTACCGAATGGGGGCGGATTCACCCCTCCACTTT.